This T cell receptor (beta chain) was sequenced in a study of Tregs in tolerant kidney transplant recipients. The CDR3 runs 12 residues. Trimming removed 3 bases at V and 6 bases at J, with 6 bases between. The germline V gene has CDR1 LNHNV and CDR2 YYDKDF (reference sequence). Profiled with immunoSEQ multiplex PCR; TCRdb holds only in-frame clones, not every one. Here the sample spans some 90,000 clones, roughly 92% being singletons. Material: CD8+ T cells from blood. The receptor's source is a human donor in good health. This chain links TRBV15 with TRBJ2-1, with D unclear. CDR3 protein: CATSSEPNEQFF. The CDR3 DNA reads TGTGCCACCAGCAGCGAACCCAATGAGCAGTTCTTC.